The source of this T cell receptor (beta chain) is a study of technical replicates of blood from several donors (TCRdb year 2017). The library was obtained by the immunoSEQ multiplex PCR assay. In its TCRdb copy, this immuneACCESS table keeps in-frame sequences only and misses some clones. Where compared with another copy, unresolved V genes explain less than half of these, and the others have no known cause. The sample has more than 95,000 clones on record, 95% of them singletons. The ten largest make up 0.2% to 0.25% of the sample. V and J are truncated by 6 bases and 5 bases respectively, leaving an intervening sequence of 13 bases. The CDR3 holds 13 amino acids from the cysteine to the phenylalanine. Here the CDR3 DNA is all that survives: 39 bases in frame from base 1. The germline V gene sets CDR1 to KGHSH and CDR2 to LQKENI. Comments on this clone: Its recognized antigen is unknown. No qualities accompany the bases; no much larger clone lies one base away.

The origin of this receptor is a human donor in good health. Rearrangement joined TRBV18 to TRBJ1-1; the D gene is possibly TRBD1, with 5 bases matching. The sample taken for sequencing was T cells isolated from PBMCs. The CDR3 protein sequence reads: CASSATGVTEAFF. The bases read TGTGCCAGCTCGGCTACAGGAGTAACTGAAGCTTTCTTT.